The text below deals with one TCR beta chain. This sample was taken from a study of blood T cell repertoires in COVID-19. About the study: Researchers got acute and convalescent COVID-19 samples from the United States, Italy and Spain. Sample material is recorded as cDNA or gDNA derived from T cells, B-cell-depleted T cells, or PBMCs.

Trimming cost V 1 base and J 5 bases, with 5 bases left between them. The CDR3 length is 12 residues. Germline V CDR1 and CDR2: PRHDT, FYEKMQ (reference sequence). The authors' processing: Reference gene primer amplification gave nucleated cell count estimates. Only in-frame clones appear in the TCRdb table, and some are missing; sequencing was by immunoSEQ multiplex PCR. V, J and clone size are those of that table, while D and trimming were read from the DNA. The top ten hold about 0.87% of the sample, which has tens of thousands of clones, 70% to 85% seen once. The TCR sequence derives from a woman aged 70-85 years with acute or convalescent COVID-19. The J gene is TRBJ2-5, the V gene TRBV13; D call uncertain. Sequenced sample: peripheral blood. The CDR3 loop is CASSLAQETQYF. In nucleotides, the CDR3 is TGTGCCAGCAGCTTAGCCCAGGAGACCCAGTACTTC. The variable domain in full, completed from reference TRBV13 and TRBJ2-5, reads AAGVIQSPRHLIKEKRETATLKCYPIPRHDTVYWYQQGPGQDPQFLISFYEKMQSDKGSIPDRFSAQQFSDYHSELNMSSLELGDSALYFCASSLAQETQYFGPGTRLLVL.